Below are 5 T cell receptor beta chains sequenced from a single sample in a study of T cells expressing NK-cell markers. TCRdb derives one entry per CDR3 protein from the 5' RACE reads, leaving out DNA. Its listing shows around 280,000 distinct CDR3 sequences. The sample was blood T cells: a sorted CD56 or NKG2C T cell subset, CD4+ or CD8+ T cells, or bulk PBMC T cells (not recorded which). The receptors originated from a man in his late teens or twenties in good health.

The rearrangement links TRBV28 to TRBJ2-7; there is no DNA to check the TCRdb D call of TRBD2. CDR3 length: 15 residues. The germline V gene encodes CDR1 MDHEN and CDR2 SYDVKM. The CDR3 reads CASSRGLAEPYEQYF.

The chain is built from TRBV12-3 or TRBV12-4 and TRBJ2-1. The CDR3 loop spans 13 amino acids. The CDR3 loop reads CASSFGAGNEQFF.

CDR3 sequence: CSALTGALDTQYF. V is TRBV20-1 and J is TRBJ2-3; the D call from TCRdb, TRBD1, cannot be confirmed without DNA. Germline lookup yields CDR1 DFQATT and CDR2 SNEGSKA (reference sequence). There are 13 residues in the CDR3.

The chain recombines TRBV5-1 with TRBJ2-2; TCRdb lists TRBD1, though no DNA is available to test this call. The CDR3 is made up of 19 amino acids. Germline loops: CDR1 SGHRS, CDR2 YFSETQ. CDR3 sequence reads: CASSQLRDRRVSNTGELFF. Looking up the rest from reference TRBV5-1 and TRBJ2-2 gives the full variable domain: KAGVTQTPRYLIKTRGQQVTLSCSPISGHRSVSWYQQTPGQGLQFLFEYFSETQRNKGNFPGRFSGRQFSNSRSEMNVSTLELGDSALYLCASSQLRDRRVSNTGELFFGEGSRLTVL.

This chain links TRBV20-1 with TRBJ1-5; TCRdb selects TRBD1, and the lack of DNA leaves this call unchecked. The CDR3 totals 15 residues. Germline CDR1 reads DFQATT; CDR2 reads SNEGSKA (reference sequence). CDR3 protein: CSARPGTGIYQPQHF.